The next 10 T cell receptor beta chains were all read from a single sample in a study of T cell repertoires in cytomegalovirus infection. TCRdb re-analysed the reads in MiXCR, keeping a single row per CDR3 protein. Of about 450,000 distinct CDR3 sequences in the sample, approximately 33% are singletons; the top ten hold roughly 15%. Sequencing was performed on PBMCs. The receptors shown here come from a human donor in good health (CMV status not recorded). Some clones in this sample may be carry-over from other donors' samples.

This clonotype was observed at least ten times. The rearrangement uses TRBV7-6 and TRBJ1-1, with D perhaps TRBD1 (6 bases). From germline, CDR1 is SGHVS and CDR2 FNYEAQ. CDR3 length: 15 amino acids. V lost 5 bases and J lost 0, with 13 bases in between. CDR3 bases: TGTGCCAGCAGCATTTTACAGGGACTGAACACTGAAGCTTTCTTT. Protein sequence: CASSILQGLNTEAFF.

This chain connects TRBV6-6 to TRBJ1-1; possibly TRBD1 for D (6 bases). Germline assignment: CDR1 MNHNY and CDR2 SVGAGI (reference sequence). The CDR3 has 14 residues. V was cut by 2 bases and J by 3 bases, with 10 bases left in between. In DNA, the CDR3 is TGTGCCAGCAGTTACCAGGGGTTGGACACTGAAGCTTTCTTT. Amino acids: CASSYQGLDTEAFF.

This clonotype has only a few counts. The V and J genes are TRBV20-1 and TRBJ2-7; 12 bases fit TRBD2. Losses at the gene ends were 6 bases for V and 5 bases for J; bases not matched to a gene: 8. The CDR3 is made up of 14 amino acids. Germline lookup yields CDR1 DFQATT and CDR2 SNEGSKA (reference sequence). The CDR3: CSANGLAGSHEQYF. Written as DNA, the CDR3 is TGCAGTGCCAACGGACTAGCGGGGTCCCACGAGCAGTACTTC.

In regard to this clonotype: This may arise from a read error, as a much more abundant clone is one base away. The chain carries TRBV7-3 and TRBJ2-1; D possibly matches TRBD1 or TRBD2 (5 bases each). The CDR3 is 15 residues long. Germline V gives CDR1 SGHTA, CDR2 FQGTGA. The chain's CDR3 is CASSFDGASYNELFF. CDR3 bases: TGTGCCAGCAGCTTCGACGGGGCCTCCTACAATGAGCTGTTCTTC.

This clonotype was picked up a small number of times. The V call is TRBV15, the J call TRBJ2-3; unclear D gene. Germline lookup yields CDR1 LNHNV and CDR2 YYDKDF (reference sequence). V lost 0 bases and J 4 bases, leaving 2 bases between the germline ends. The CDR3 extends over 12 amino acids. DNA of the CDR3: TGTGCCACCAGCAGAGATTCAGATACGCAGTATTTT. It translates to CATSRDSDTQYF.

Many counts were recorded for this clonotype. V is TRBV12-3 or TRBV12-4 and J is TRBJ2-7; the D is unclear. The CDR3 has 13 residues. Trimming pared 2 bases from V and 3 bases from J, leaving 8 bases between. CDR3 DNA sequence: TGTGCCAGCAGTTTAAGGCAGCTCTACGAGCAGTACTTC. Translated: CASSLRQLYEQYF.

This chain connects TRBV3-1 to TRBJ1-2, with D uncertain. The germline CDR1 and CDR2 sequences are LGHDT and YNNKEL (reference sequence). The CDR3 contains 12 residues. Trimming pared 0 bases from V and 1 base from J, leaving 0 bases between. CDR3 region: CASSQDNYGYTF. As DNA, the CDR3 is TGTGCCAGCAGCCAAGATAACTATGGCTACACCTTC.

In its sample, this clonotype was seen a few times. The germline gene is not matched at one end of the junction; a read error may be the cause. The chain carries TRBV11-2 and TRBJ1-2, with D possibly being TRBD1 (5 bases). This CDR3 contains 14 residues. Germline V gene lookup returns CDR1 SGHAT and CDR2 FQNNGV. The CDR3 DNA is TGTGCCAGCAGCTCCACTATCACACCCGGGCGTCAGGGCTTC. Its translation is CASSSTITPGRQGF.

This clonotype appeared many times. This chain connects TRBV4-3 to TRBJ2-1; 8 bases agree with TRBD1. This CDR3 has 16 residues. Germline CDR1 LGHNA, CDR2 YSLEER. The junction had 9 bases not matched to a gene; V was cut back by 0 bases and J by 8 bases. CDR3 sequence: CASSQDPGQGADEQFF. CDR3 sequence (DNA): TGCGCCAGCAGCCAAGATCCAGGGCAGGGGGCCGATGAGCAGTTCTTC.

The rearrangement joins TRBV7-6 to TRBJ1-1, with D possibly matching TRBD1 (5 bases). The CDR3 covers 14 residues. Trimming removed 5 bases from V and 1 base from J, with 11 bases in between. Germline loops: CDR1 SGHVS, CDR2 FNYEAQ. The CDR3 protein is CASSRGLQNTEAFF. The CDR3 DNA reads TGTGCCAGCAGCCGGGGACTGCAGAACACTGAAGCTTTCTTT.